The 27 T cell receptor beta chains below come from one sample, sequenced in a study of cytomegalovirus exposure and HLA in healthy donors. Researchers ran the PCR with 60 Vbeta and 13 Jbeta primers. Assay used: immunoSEQ multiplex PCR; TCRdb lists only in-frame clones, some missing. The sample table sets out approximately 72,000 clones. The sequenced material came from PBMCs. The receptors derive from a man aged 35-49 years in good health and CMV-seronegative.

This rearrangement joins TRBV30 to TRBJ1-2; 11 positions match TRBD1. The CDR3 has 15 residues. CDR1 GTSNPN and CDR2 SVGIG come from the germline V gene (reference sequence). V was pared by 3 bases and J by 6 bases, with 9 bases of the junction left unmatched. The CDR3 coding sequence is TGTGCCTGGAGGACCGGGACAGGGGGAGTCGATGGCTACACCTTC. It codes for CAWRTGTGGVDGYTF.

V usage is TRBV2 and J usage is TRBJ2-1; 8 nucleotides match TRBD1. CDR3 length: 15 residues. V dropped 5 bases and J dropped 0; count of bases not matched to a gene: 3. Per germline, CDR1 SNHLY and CDR2 FYNNEI. For the CDR3, the DNA is TGTGCCAGCAGTTCCGACAGGGGCTCCTACAATGAGCAGTTCTTC. Translation gives CASSSDRGSYNEQFF. Full variable domain (missing parts from reference TRBV2 and TRBJ2-1): EPEVTQTPSHQVTQMGQEVILRCVPISNHLYFYWYRQILGQKVEFLVSFYNNEISEKSEIFDDQFSVERPDGSNFTLKIRSTKLEDSAMYFCASSSDRGSYNEQFFGPGTRLTVL.

This chain joins TRBV4-2 and TRBJ2-5, with 8 bases aligning to TRBD1. This CDR3 has 15 residues. Losses at the gene ends were 1 base for V and 4 bases for J; bases not matched to a gene: 5. The germline gives CDR1 LGHNA, CDR2 YNFKEQ. CDR3 protein: CASSQGGQGGETQYF. The CDR3 DNA reads TGTGCCAGCAGCCAAGGAGGACAGGGAGGAGAGACCCAGTACTTC.

V is TRBV4-1 and J is TRBJ1-5; TRBD1 might be the D (6 bases). The V end lost 4 bases, the J end lost 0 bases, and 16 bases lay between the germline ends. CDR3 length: 17 amino acids. Germline CDR1 MGHRA, CDR2 YSYEKL. CDR3: CASSRETGQNSNQPQHF. DNA of the CDR3: TGCGCCAGCAGCCGGGAAACAGGGCAAAATAGCAATCAGCCCCAGCATTTT.

The V and J genes are TRBV10-3 and TRBJ2-1, with D maybe TRBD2 (6 bases). Germline V gene lookup returns CDR1 ENHRY and CDR2 SYGVKD. The CDR3 sequence is 16 residues long. V lost 0 bases, J lost 5 bases, and 14 bases lay in between. The CDR3 protein is CAISESEASEDNEQFF. The CDR3 DNA follows: TGTGCCATCAGTGAGTCAGAGGCTAGCGAAGACAATGAGCAGTTCTTC.

The V gene is TRBV4-1, the J gene TRBJ1-1; TRBD1 matches 9 bases. This CDR3 has 16 amino acids. Trimming at V came to 0 bases and at J to 1 base, leaving 3 bases not matched to a gene. Germline V gives CDR1 MGHRA, CDR2 YSYEKL. This CDR3 reads CASSQDRGQGNTEAFF. In DNA, the CDR3 is TGCGCCAGCAGCCAAGACCGGGGACAGGGGAACACTGAAGCTTTCTTT.

V is TRBV30 and J is TRBJ2-2, with a tentative D call TRBD1 (5 bases). Trimming pared 4 bases from V and 6 bases from J, leaving 18 bases between. Germline V lookup: CDR1 GTSNPN, CDR2 SVGIG (reference sequence). The CDR3 contains 15 residues. CDR3 loop: CAWKRGTGSAGELFF. DNA of the CDR3: TGTGCCTGGAAAAGGGGAACGGGTTCGGCCGGGGAGCTGTTTTTT.

This chain connects TRBV28 to TRBJ1-5; D gene uncertain. V lost 6 bases and J 0 bases, leaving 15 bases between the germline ends. The CDR3 is made up of 16 amino acids. Germline V gene sequence: CDR1 MDHEN, CDR2 SYDVKM. The CDR3: CASSLTGAYSNQPQHF. The CDR3 bases are TGTGCCAGCAGCCTTACGGGAGCATATAGCAATCAGCCCCAGCATTTT. Looking up the rest from reference TRBV28 and TRBJ1-5 gives the full variable domain: DVKVTQSSRYLVKRTGEKVFLECVQDMDHENMFWYRQDPGLGLRLIYFSYDVKMKEKGDIPEGYSVSREKKERFSLILESASTNQTSMYLCASSLTGAYSNQPQHFGDGTRLSIL.

This sequence joins TRBV6-1 and TRBJ2-5; 8 bases are shared with TRBD1. After removal of 2 bases from V and 4 bases from J, the junction contained 6 bases not matched to a gene. The CDR3 has 15 amino acids. Germline loops: CDR1 MNHNS, CDR2 SASEGT. The CDR3 reads CASSELTGVRETQYF. For the CDR3, the DNA is TGTGCCAGCAGTGAATTGACAGGGGTCCGAGAGACCCAGTACTTC.

V is TRBV5-1 and J is TRBJ2-3; possible D gene TRBD1, 5 bases. CDR3 length: 17 residues. V lost 0 bases and J lost 2, with 16 bases in between. From germline, CDR1 is SGHRS and CDR2 YFSETQ. The DNA of the CDR3 is TGCGCCAGCAGCTTGGTGGGCAGGGCCCTAAACACAGATACGCAGTATTTT. Translated, it gives CASSLVGRALNTDTQYF. The whole variable domain, filled in from reference TRBV5-1 and TRBJ2-3, reads KAGVTQTPRYLIKTRGQQVTLSCSPISGHRSVSWYQQTPGQGLQFLFEYFSETQRNKGNFPGRFSGRQFSNSRSEMNVSTLELGDSALYLCASSLVGRALNTDTQYFGPGTRLTVL.

This chain joins TRBV19 and TRBJ2-3, with 10 nucleotides matching TRBD1. The ends lost 9 bases at V and 4 bases at J; junction bases unmatched: 10. Germline V gene data show CDR1 as LNHDA and CDR2 as SQIVND (reference sequence). The CDR3 has 15 amino acids. CDR3 bases: TGTGCCAGCACACCCGGGACAGGGGACCCAGATACGCAGTATTTT. Amino acids: CASTPGTGDPDTQYF.

The chain is built from TRBV18 and TRBJ1-6; weak D call: TRBD1 (6 bases). V was clipped by 6 bases and J by 7 bases, with 19 bases between them. Germline V gene sequence: CDR1 KGHSH, CDR2 LQKENI. The CDR3 covers 16 residues. CDR3 nucleotide sequence: TGTGCCAGCTCCCTACAGGGCAGGGTATTAAATTCACCCCTCCACTTT. It is translated as CASSLQGRVLNSPLHF. The full variable domain, rest sourced from reference TRBV18 and TRBJ1-6, is NAGVMQNPRHLVRRRGQEARLRCSPMKGHSHVYWYRQLPEEGLKFMVYLQKENIIDESGMPKERFSAEFPKEGPSILRIQQVVRGDSAAYFCASSLQGRVLNSPLHFGNGTRLTVT.

The chain links TRBV29-1 to TRBJ2-7; 10 nucleotides line up with TRBD1. Germline trimming cut 4 bases from V and 3 bases from J; bases unmatched to any gene: 9. Germline V gene lookup returns CDR1 SQVTM and CDR2 ANQGSEA. The CDR3 loop spans 15 amino acids. For the CDR3, the DNA is TGCAGCGTTGGGGAGAGATGGACAGGGGGCTACGAGCAGTACTTC. Encoded protein: CSVGERWTGGYEQYF.

The CDR3 sequence: CARGLRDTQYF. The CDR3 bases are TGTGCCAGGGGGCTAAGGGATACGCAGTATTTT. This chain connects TRBV2 to TRBJ2-3; D perhaps matches TRBD1 (5 bases). Looked up from germline, CDR1 is SNHLY and CDR2 is FYNNEI. This CDR3 spans 11 amino acids. Trimming shortened V by 9 bases and J by 6 bases, and 10 bases separated the two germline ends.

The V gene is TRBV6-5, the J gene TRBJ2-2; 8 bases are a match to TRBD2. The trim removed 4 bases at V and 4 bases at J, leaving 8 bases unmatched. The CDR3 runs to 16 residues. Germline-derived CDR1 and CDR2 are MNHEY and SVGAGI. The CDR3 spells CASSSLVLAGTGELFF. The CDR3, as DNA: TGTGCCAGCAGTTCCCTTGTGCTAGCGGGCACCGGGGAGCTGTTTTTT.

This chain connects TRBV6-1 to TRBJ2-7, with a weak D call TRBD1 (6 bases). The CDR3 has 15 amino acids. V lost 3 bases to trimming and J lost 0 bases, with 12 bases between them. Germline V gene data show CDR1 as MNHNS and CDR2 as SASEGT. CDR3 sequence reads: CASSDDRTFSYEQYF. The CDR3 DNA is TGTGCCAGCAGTGACGACAGGACGTTCTCCTACGAGCAGTACTTC.

V gene TRBV5-4 combines with J gene TRBJ2-3; 9 bases align to TRBD2. The germline CDR1 and CDR2 sequences are SGHNT and YYREEE (reference sequence). J was trimmed by 0 bases and V by 3 bases; bases with no gene match: 5. This CDR3 has 16 residues. The CDR3 DNA reads as TGTGCCAGCAGCTCCCCTAGCGGGGTTAGCACAGATACGCAGTATTTT. Encoded protein: CASSSPSGVSTDTQYF.

The rearrangement joins TRBV6-1 to TRBJ2-1; the D gene is possibly TRBD1 (5 bases). The V end lost 2 bases, the J end lost 2 bases, and 7 bases lay between the germline ends. The germline gives CDR1 MNHNS, CDR2 SASEGT. CDR3 length: 14 amino acids. The CDR3 nucleotides read TGTGCCAGCAGTGAACAGGGTGCCTACAATGAGCAGTTCTTC. Translating gives CASSEQGAYNEQFF.

The chain couples TRBV13 to TRBJ2-3, with a weak D call TRBD2 (6 bases). CDR3 length: 17 residues. Trimming removed 6 bases at V and 0 bases at J, with 19 bases between. Germline assignment: CDR1 PRHDT and CDR2 FYEKMQ (reference sequence). CDR3 sequence reads: CASSPSGWRGSTDTQYF. As DNA, the CDR3 is TGTGCCAGCAGTCCAAGCGGGTGGCGGGGAAGCACAGATACGCAGTATTTT.

The V and J genes are TRBV5-1 and TRBJ1-5; 7 bases align to TRBD1. Trimming cost V 0 bases and J 7 bases; bases outside gene matches: 1. This CDR3 comprises 13 residues. Germline CDR1 reads SGHRS; CDR2 reads YFSETQ. DNA for the CDR3: TGCGCCAGCAGCTTGGACAGGGGACAGCCCCAGCATTTT. This translates into CASSLDRGQPQHF.

The CDR3 bases are TGTGCCTGGAGTGCGGGGTCCTATGGCTACACCTTC. It codes for CAWSAGSYGYTF. V is TRBV30 and J is TRBJ1-2; D gene uncertain. This CDR3 region has 12 residues. Trimming pared 1 base from V and 4 bases from J, leaving 7 bases between. Germline CDR1 and CDR2: GTSNPN and SVGIG (reference sequence).

With regard to this clone: Mismatch with germline at one junction end may stem from a read error. This same CDR3 is encoded by further DNA sequences in the sample. The rearrangement links TRBV7-6 to TRBJ2-6; TRBD2 aligns across 8 bases. The V gene's germline CDR1 is SGHVS and CDR2 FNYEAQ. The CDR3 is 14 residues long. CDR3 amino acids: CASSSGSGANVLTF. The CDR3 coding sequence is TGTGCCAGCAGCTCTGGTAGCGGGGCCAACGTCCTGACTTTT.

The chain couples TRBV29-1 to TRBJ2-3; 9 positions agree with TRBD2. The V and J ends lost 6 bases and 2 bases, in that order; junction bases with no gene match: 6. This CDR3 has 14 residues. Germline V gene lookup returns CDR1 SQVTM and CDR2 ANQGSEA. CDR3 residues: CSVAKRGDTDTQYF. For the CDR3, the DNA is TGCAGCGTGGCTAAGCGGGGGGACACAGATACGCAGTATTTT.

The genes are TRBV19 and TRBJ2-2, with TRBD1 matching over 9 bases. The V gene end was trimmed by 4 bases and the J gene end by 1 base; junction bases not matched to a gene: 13. Germline V gene data show CDR1 as LNHDA and CDR2 as SQIVND (reference sequence). CDR3 length equals 19 residues. CDR3 residues: CASSTGRDREPRNTGELFF. CDR3 bases: TGTGCCAGTAGTACCGGCCGGGACAGGGAACCAAGGAACACCGGGGAGCTGTTTTTT.

The V gene is TRBV19, the J gene TRBJ2-2, with a tentative D call TRBD2 (6 bases). V was pared by 7 bases and J by 1 base, with 10 bases between. CDR1 and CDR2 (germline): LNHDA, SQIVND (reference sequence). The CDR3 sequence is 14 residues long. The CDR3 loop reads CASTGGGNTGELFF. CDR3 DNA: TGTGCCAGTACCGGGGGAGGGAACACCGGGGAGCTGTTTTTT.

CDR3 sequence: CASSLVRGLNEKLFF. The DNA of the CDR3 is TGTGCCAGCAGCTTAGTGAGGGGGCTCAATGAAAAACTGTTTTTT. The chain joins TRBV11-2 to TRBJ1-4; 7 positions agree with TRBD1. Germline V gene sequence: CDR1 SGHAT, CDR2 FQNNGV. CDR3 size: 15 residues. The junction had 4 bases not matched to a gene; V was cut back by 1 base and J by 5 bases.

The rearrangement uses TRBV7-3 and TRBJ2-7; 8 nucleotides align to TRBD2. V dropped 3 bases and J dropped 6; count of bases not matched to a gene: 10. Germline V gene data show CDR1 as SGHTA and CDR2 as FQGTGA. The CDR3 runs to 15 residues. The DNA for the CDR3 is TGTGCCAGCAGCTTCGGGGGGGGCGCTGGGTCCGAGCAGTACTTC. This codes for CASSFGGGAGSEQYF.